One T cell receptor beta chain is described in this entry. Other DNA sequences in this sample translate to the same CDR3. Method: immunoSEQ multiplex PCR; TCRdb's copy keeps in-frame clones and lacks some. The sample carries about 96,000 clones, about 90% recorded once. These data come from a study of blood T cell repertoires in COVID-19. Study summary: Whether acute or convalescent, the COVID-19 samples came from the United States, Italy and Spain.

This receptor was obtained from a human donor with COVID-19, enrolled during active disease. The donor label of this sample is uncertain. The specimen sequenced was peripheral blood.

The CDR3 coding sequence is TGCGCCAGCAGCTTGGGACAGGGAGTCACCGGGGAGCTGTTTTTT. This sequence encodes CASSLGQGVTGELFF. V usage is TRBV5-1 and J usage is TRBJ2-2; 7 bases agree with TRBD1. Germline V gene sequence: CDR1 SGHRS, CDR2 YFSETQ. This CDR3 spans 15 amino acids. V trimming: 0 bases; J trimming: 4 bases; junction bases outside the gene matches: 3.